Presented here are 15 T cell receptor beta chains from one specimen sequenced in a study of cytomegalovirus exposure and HLA in healthy donors. The PCR was carried out with 60 Vbeta primers and 13 Jbeta primers. Method: immunoSEQ multiplex PCR; TCRdb's copy keeps in-frame clones and lacks some. The sample lists some 170,000 clones, 55% to 75% seen once, with 2.5% in the top ten. The sequenced sample consisted of PBMCs. The receptor source for this set is a human donor in good health.

This clone showed up just a few times. This rearrangement joins TRBV6-5 to TRBJ1-2; D is ambiguous. The length of the CDR3 is 10 residues. CDR1 MNHEY and CDR2 SVGAGI come from the germline V gene. V gave up 5 bases and J gave up 11 bases, with 9 bases separating them. In nucleotides, the CDR3 is TGTGCCAGCAGTGAAGCGCTATACACCTTC. Translating gives CASSEALYTF.

In DNA, the CDR3 is TGCGCCAGCAGCTTGGGAGGGTCTGGGGGAGGGTACAATGAGCAGTTCTTC. Translating it yields CASSLGGSGGGYNEQFF. This chain uses TRBV5-1 with TRBJ2-1; 7 nucleotides match TRBD2. CDR1 and CDR2 (germline): SGHRS, YFSETQ. The J segment lost 4 bases and the V segment lost 0 bases, leaving 10 bases of the junction unmatched. The length of the CDR3 is 17 residues.

This clone was counted between two and nine times. The chain joins TRBV7-3 to TRBJ1-5; perhaps TRBD1 as D (5 bases). Germline CDR1 reads SGHTA; CDR2 reads FQGTGA. The CDR3 is 16 amino acids. The V gene lost 2 bases and the J gene lost 9 bases, with 20 bases spanning the gap. CDR3 in DNA: TGTGCCAGCAGCTTAGCATTCGACAGCCCGAATTGGCCCCAGCATTTT. It encodes CASSLAFDSPNWPQHF.

This clone has more than one count but fewer than ten. The chain links TRBV6-1 to TRBJ2-7; D possibly corresponds to TRBD1 (6 bases). Germline CDR1 reads MNHNS; CDR2 reads SASEGT. The CDR3 is 15 amino acids. Trimming took off 6 bases at V and 2 bases at J, with 17 bases between the two ends. The CDR3 is CASRPQGTGTYEQYF. The CDR3 coding sequence is TGTGCCAGCAGACCCCAGGGGACGGGGACCTACGAGCAGTACTTC.

CDR3 loop: CASSDNSMNTEAFF. The DNA of the CDR3 is TGTGCCAGCAGTGACAACAGCATGAACACTGAAGCTTTCTTT. The V call is TRBV2, the J call TRBJ1-1; unclear D gene. CDR1 is SNHLY, CDR2 FYNNEI, per germline. The CDR3 loop spans 14 amino acids. V dropped 3 bases and J dropped 0 bases, with 8 bases sitting between them. The full variable domain, completed using reference TRBV2 and TRBJ1-1, is EPEVTQTPSHQVTQMGQEVILRCVPISNHLYFYWYRQILGQKVEFLVSFYNNEISEKSEIFDDQFSVERPDGSNFTLKIRSTKLEDSAMYFCASSDNSMNTEAFFGQGTRLTVV.

The V call is TRBV27, the J call TRBJ1-2; D perhaps matches TRBD1 (6 bases). CDR1 and CDR2 (germline): MNHEY, SMNVEV (reference sequence). This CDR3 comprises 13 residues. The V end was cut by 6 bases, the J end by 4 bases, with 12 bases between. CDR3 sequence reads: CASRDSYGYGYTF. CDR3 in DNA: TGTGCCAGCAGGGACAGCTATGGCTATGGCTACACCTTC.

V usage is TRBV6-5 and J usage is TRBJ2-2; 8 bases match TRBD1. Germline V lookup: CDR1 MNHEY, CDR2 SVGAGI. The CDR3 contains 15 residues. V lost 7 bases to trimming and J lost 7 bases; unmatched junction nucleotides: 11. The CDR3 DNA reads TGTGCCAGCACCACCCTCAGGGGGCATAACGGGGAGCTGTTTTTT. The encoded protein is CASTTLRGHNGELFF.

The chain recombines TRBV7-6 with TRBJ1-2; D remains ambiguous. Per germline, CDR1 SGHVS and CDR2 FNYEAQ. The V gene lost 4 bases and the J gene lost 7 bases, with 19 bases spanning the gap. The CDR3 contains 15 residues. Here the CDR3 DNA reads TGTGCCAGCAGCTCCGATTCGGAGGGAAGCGGTGGCTACACCTTC. Amino acids: CASSSDSEGSGGYTF.

V and J are TRBV2 and TRBJ1-2; D remains unclear. This CDR3 comprises 14 residues. V gave up 1 base and J gave up 4 bases, with 10 bases separating them. Germline CDR1 reads SNHLY; CDR2 reads FYNNEI. CDR3 in amino acids: CASSEERVAYGYTF. In nucleotides, the CDR3 is TGTGCCAGCAGTGAAGAGCGGGTTGCCTATGGCTACACCTTC.

The chain combines TRBV5-6 with TRBJ2-5, with D perhaps TRBD1 (6 bases). Between the trimmed V and J ends, which lost 2 bases and 4 bases, there was a span of 15 bases. The CDR3 is 15 residues long. Germline V gives CDR1 SGHDT, CDR2 YYEEEE. The CDR3 bases are TGTGCCAGCAGCTTAGGACAGCCGAACCTAGAGACCCAGTACTTC. Translation gives CASSLGQPNLETQYF.

This clone turned up a few times. This chain links TRBV2 with TRBJ1-6; perhaps TRBD1 as D (5 bases). The CDR3 sequence is 16 residues long. Germline CDR1 SNHLY, CDR2 FYNNEI. Trimming pared 6 bases from V and 11 bases from J, leaving 23 bases between. CDR3 bases: TGTGCCAGCAGCTTAAGGGGCGGGACTCCGGGGGCACCCCTCCACTTT. It is translated as CASSLRGGTPGAPLHF.

The chain recombines TRBV4-1 with TRBJ2-7, with TRBD1 matching over 10 bases. CDR3 length equals 16 residues. Germline CDR1 is MGHRA and CDR2 is YSYEKL. The V and J ends lost 2 bases and 6 bases, in that order; junction bases with no gene match: 10. CDR3 amino acids: CASSQISGTGVCEQYF. The CDR3 coding sequence is TGCGCCAGCAGCCAAATCTCCGGGACAGGGGTGTGCGAGCAGTACTTC.

The chain has TRBV9 and TRBJ2-2, with D perhaps matching TRBD1 (5 bases). Per the germline V gene, CDR1 is SGDLS and CDR2 is YYNGEE. The germline V and J ends were trimmed by 0 bases and 6 bases, with 12 bases remaining between them. The CDR3 consists of 15 residues. The CDR3 nucleotides are TGTGCCAGCAGCGTAGTAACAGGAGACTCCGGGGAGCTGTTTTTT. It specifies CASSVVTGDSGELFF.

The table lists this clone with a few counts. The rearrangement joins TRBV7-2 to TRBJ1-2; D uncertain. CDR3 length: 12 residues. The germline gives CDR1 SGHTA, CDR2 FQGNSA. V lost 2 bases and J 7 bases, leaving 8 bases between the germline ends. CDR3 in DNA: TGTGCCAGCAGCTTACAGGATTCTGGCTACACCTTC. It is translated as CASSLQDSGYTF.

This chain joins TRBV10-3 and TRBJ2-3; TRBD2 matches at 10 bases. CDR3 length equals 17 residues. Germline V gene data show CDR1 as ENHRY and CDR2 as SYGVKD. The J segment lost 3 bases and the V segment lost 2 bases, leaving 8 bases of the junction unmatched. For the CDR3, the DNA is TGTGCCATCAGTGAGCTAGCGGGGGAGGTGGTGACAGATACGCAGTATTTT. Translated: CAISELAGEVVTDTQYF.